This T cell receptor beta chain was profiled in a study of blood T cell repertoires in COVID-19. Study details: Acute-phase and convalescent COVID-19 samples originated in the United States, Italy and Spain. T cells, B-cell-depleted T cells, or PBMCs provided the cDNA or gDNA that served as material.

This clone was seen once. In the original workflow: Researchers report that nucleated cell counts were estimated from reference gene primer amplification. Method: immunoSEQ multiplex PCR; TCRdb's copy keeps in-frame clones and lacks some. That table gives V, J and clone size, and the DNA gave D and trimming. The data contain tens of thousands of clones, roughly 90% of them singletons. CDR3 size: 14 residues. Trimming shortened V by 4 bases and J by 6 bases, and 14 bases separated the two germline ends. CDR1 and CDR2 (germline): SGHRS, YFSETQ. The gene calls are TRBV5-1 and TRBJ2-1, with a weak D call TRBD2 (6 bases). What was sequenced was peripheral blood. The origin of this receptor is a woman older than 75 with active or convalescent COVID-19. The CDR3: CASSPGTGVNEQFF. CDR3 in DNA: TGCGCCAGCAGCCCCGGGACTGGGGTCAATGAGCAGTTCTTC.